This TCR beta chain was sequenced during a study of blood T cells in healthy people across ages. This CDR3 is built from 13 residues. Unmatched junction bases numbered 2, after V lost 6 bases and J lost 6 bases. Per germline, CDR1 MNHNY and CDR2 SVGAGI (reference sequence). Combining a sample-barcoded 5' primer with a J-beta primer mix, a second PCR ran for about 6 to 12 cycles. TCRdb reprocessed the 5' RACE reads via MiXCR and lists one record per CDR3 protein. The top ten hold around 23% of the sample, which has fewer than 700,000 distinct CDR3 sequences, 45% to 55% seen once. At least ten counts were recorded for this clonotype.

This chain joins TRBV6-6 and TRBJ2-7, with 13 bases lining up with TRBD2. The sample comprised blood. The receptor was isolated from a man older than 75 in good health. The CDR3 DNA sequence: TGTGCCAGCAGGCGACTAGCGGGGGGCGAGCAGTACTTC. Translating gives CASRRLAGGEQYF.